Shown below are 18 T cell receptor beta chains from a single sample sequenced in a study of control samples from healthy donors and cancer patients. Assay used: immunoSEQ multiplex PCR; TCRdb lists only in-frame clones, some missing. The sample lists fewer than 150,000 clones, 75% to 95% occurring once. The specimen was blood. Receptors originate from a young man in good health.

V usage is TRBV28 and J usage is TRBJ2-3; no reliable D call. The CDR3 runs to 13 residues. V was cut by 3 bases and J by 3 bases, with 7 bases left in between. Germline V lookup: CDR1 MDHEN, CDR2 SYDVKM. The CDR3 bases are TGTGCCAGCAGTTTGAGGCAGACAGATACGCAGTATTTT. Amino acids: CASSLRQTDTQYF.

The chain joins TRBV5-6 to TRBJ1-6; TRBD1 agrees at 7 bases. This CDR3 has 15 residues. V lost 7 bases, J lost 9 bases, and 13 bases stayed unmatched. Germline CDR1 SGHDT, CDR2 YYEEEE. The chain's CDR3 is CASSGEEGAGSPLHF. The CDR3 bases are TGTGCCAGCTCCGGTGAGGAGGGGGCCGGTTCACCCCTCCACTTT.

CDR3 coding DNA: TGTGCCAGCAGCCCCAGACCCTTGGCTTATACGCAGTATTTT. Translating gives CASSPRPLAYTQYF. The chain recombines TRBV7-2 with TRBJ2-3; unclear D gene. CDR3 length equals 14 residues. V shed 5 bases and J shed 7 bases, with 16 bases lying between them. Germline CDR1 and CDR2: SGHTA and FQGNSA.

The chain links TRBV6-5 to TRBJ1-1; no definite D call. V lost 4 bases and J 10 bases, leaving 13 bases between the germline ends. This CDR3 is built from 12 residues. CDR1 and CDR2 (germline): MNHEY, SVGAGI. CDR3 protein: CASSSAGSPAFF. The CDR3 DNA reads TGTGCCAGCAGTTCGGCGGGCTCTCCAGCTTTCTTT.

This clone was recorded once. This chain joins TRBV28 and TRBJ1-1; a weak D match, TRBD1 (5 bases). The germline gives CDR1 MDHEN, CDR2 SYDVKM. The CDR3 consists of 15 residues. Trimming shortened V by 5 bases and J by 0 bases, and 13 bases separated the two germline ends. CDR3 coding DNA: TGTGCCAGCAGTCCCCGGGGCAGATTGAACACTGAAGCTTTCTTT. Translated, it gives CASSPRGRLNTEAFF.

The CDR3 nucleotides are TGTGCCAGTAGTATAGGGTTGGATTCACCCCTCCACTTT. Encoded protein: CASSIGLDSPLHF. The chain joins TRBV19 to TRBJ1-6; no clear D gene. This CDR3 has 13 amino acids. The V and J ends lost 1 base and 8 bases respectively, with 6 bases between them. CDR1 is LNHDA, CDR2 SQIVND, per germline (reference sequence).

The V call is TRBV7-3, the J call TRBJ2-1; 7 bases map to TRBD1. V trimming: 5 bases; J trimming: 6 bases; junction bases outside the gene matches: 10. Germline assignment: CDR1 SGHTA and CDR2 FQGTGA. CDR3 size: 15 residues. The CDR3 protein is CASSPGTVRSNEQFF. CDR3 DNA: TGTGCCAGCAGCCCCGGGACAGTTCGTTCCAATGAGCAGTTCTTC. Full variable domain (remainder filled in from reference TRBV7-3 and TRBJ2-1): GAGVSQTPSNKVTEKGKYVELRCDPISGHTALYWYRQSLGQGPEFLIYFQGTGAADDSGLPNDRFFAVRPEGSVSTLKIQRTERGDSAVYLCASSPGTVRSNEQFFGPGTRLTVL.

The chain joins TRBV14 to TRBJ2-1, with 7 bases aligning to TRBD2. The CDR3 loop spans 16 amino acids. CDR1 and CDR2 (germline): SGHDN, FVKESK. V shed 0 bases, J shed 5 bases, and the junction held 7 bases outside the gene matches. The CDR3 nucleotides are TGTGCCAGCAGCCAAGATCAAGCGGGGCCAGACAATGAGCAGTTCTTC. Translating it yields CASSQDQAGPDNEQFF.

This chain links TRBV9 with TRBJ2-3; 16 positions match TRBD2. V lost 3 bases to trimming and J lost 3 bases; unmatched junction nucleotides: 7. CDR3 length: 18 amino acids. Germline CDR1 reads SGDLS; CDR2 reads YYNGEE. In DNA form, the CDR3 reads TGTGCCAGCAGCGCAGGGACTAGCGGGGGGGCGAGGACAGATACGCAGTATTTT. It codes for CASSAGTSGGARTDTQYF.

The chain recombines TRBV6-2 or TRBV6-3 with TRBJ1-2; D not resolved. The CDR3 sequence is 11 residues long. CDR1 is MNHEY, CDR2 SVGEGT, per germline. Trimming left V 2 bases short and J 6 bases short, with 4 bases between. CDR3 in DNA: TGTGCCAGCAGTTACCCGGATGGCTACACCTTC. This gives the protein CASSYPDGYTF.

This clone has just one count. This chain links TRBV9 with TRBJ2-7; D perhaps matches TRBD2 (5 bases). CDR3 length: 14 residues. The V gene's germline CDR1 is SGDLS and CDR2 YYNGEE. Trimming took off 3 bases at V and 9 bases at J, with 19 bases between the two ends. The CDR3 nucleotides read TGTGCCAGCAGCGGTGGACTGGGTGTCTTTGGGCAGTACTTC. Encoded protein: CASSGGLGVFGQYF.

This clone occurred a few times. The chain carries TRBV11-1 and TRBJ2-3; no clear D. V gave up 5 bases and J gave up 0 bases, with 9 bases separating them. Germline values: CDR1 SGHAT, CDR2 FQDESV (reference sequence). The CDR3 has 14 amino acids. CDR3 region: CASSTHSSTDTQYF. The CDR3 nucleotides are TGTGCCAGCAGCACACACTCTAGCACAGATACGCAGTATTTT.

The chain recombines TRBV29-1 with TRBJ1-1; a weak D match, TRBD1 (5 bases). The CDR3 runs 13 residues. CDR1 is SQVTM and CDR2 is ANQGSEA in the germline V gene. The V and J ends lost 2 bases and 0 bases respectively, with 7 bases between them. In DNA, the CDR3 is TGCAGCGTTGAACAGGGTATGAACACTGAAGCTTTCTTT. Amino acids: CSVEQGMNTEAFF. Based on the CDR3 plus reference TRBV29-1 and TRBJ1-1, the full variable domain is SAVISQKPSRDICQRGTSLTIQCQVDSQVTMMFWYRQQPGQSLTLIATANQGSEATYESGFVIDKFPISRPNLTFSTLTVSNMSPEDSSIYLCSVEQGMNTEAFFGQGTRLTVV.

The V call is TRBV24-1, the J call TRBJ1-5; D remains ambiguous. Germline V lookup: CDR1 KGHDR, CDR2 SFDVKD. V gave up 3 bases and J gave up 2 bases, with 7 bases separating them. There are 14 residues in the CDR3. CDR3 loop: CATSDDGGNQPQHF. DNA of the CDR3: TGTGCCACCAGTGATGATGGTGGCAATCAGCCCCAGCATTTT.

The chain links TRBV5-6 to TRBJ2-7; TRBD2 aligns across 7 bases. CDR1 is SGHDT and CDR2 is YYEEEE in the germline V gene. V shed 2 bases, J shed 2 bases, and the junction held 4 bases outside the gene matches. CDR3 length equals 14 residues. The CDR3 region is CASSLSGTAYEQYV. CDR3 nucleotide sequence: TGTGCCAGCAGCTTAAGCGGGACGGCCTACGAGCAGTACGTC.

This clone was detected once. The chain is built from TRBV29-1 and TRBJ1-2; the D is unclear. CDR3 size: 12 residues. Germline lookup yields CDR1 SQVTM and CDR2 ANQGSEA. The V end was cut by 7 bases, the J end by 6 bases, with 15 bases between. The CDR3 region has the DNA TGCAGCGCCGGAGGATTGGGCGATGGCTACACCTTC. It codes for CSAGGLGDGYTF.

This chain links TRBV5-8 with TRBJ2-3; TRBD2 matches 10 bases. V shed 4 bases and J 3 bases; nucleotides not matched to a gene: 8. The CDR3 covers 16 residues. The germline gives CDR1 SGHTS, CDR2 YDEGEE. CDR3 protein: CASSQSSGSWTDTQYF. The CDR3 bases are TGTGCCAGCAGCCAATCTAGCGGGAGTTGGACAGATACGCAGTATTTT.

The V gene is TRBV2, the J gene TRBJ2-7; a weak D match, TRBD1 (5 bases). The CDR3 sequence is 13 residues long. Germline lookup yields CDR1 SNHLY and CDR2 FYNNEI. V lost 3 bases and J 9 bases, leaving 15 bases between the germline ends. The CDR3 DNA sequence: TGTGCCAGCAGTGATGGGCAGGGTAGGGGGCAGTACTTC. Protein product: CASSDGQGRGQYF.